A single sample gave rise to the 10 T cell receptor beta chains below, sequenced in a study of T cells after yellow fever vaccination. TCRdb reanalysed the 5' RACE reads using MiXCR and keeps one entry per CDR3 protein. The profile covers 450,000 to 550,000 distinct CDR3 sequences, with 21% appearing a single time and about a sixth taken by the ten largest. The sample was PBMCs, taken 20 to 25 days after the first yellow fever vaccination. These receptor sequences come from a young man who received the YFV17D yellow fever vaccine.

The chain employs TRBV12-3 or TRBV12-4 and TRBJ1-5, with 8 bases aligning to TRBD1. Losses at the gene ends were 4 bases for V and 1 base for J; bases not matched to a gene: 0. This CDR3 region has 14 residues. The CDR3: CASSWTGSNQPQHF. In DNA, the CDR3 is TGTGCCAGCAGTTGGACAGGGAGCAATCAGCCCCAGCATTTT.

A note on this clonotype: The junction shows a germline mismatch at one end, possibly a read error. The rearrangement joins TRBV4-3 to TRBJ2-2; maybe TRBD2 (6 bases). There are 17 residues in the CDR3. CDR1 is LGHNA and CDR2 is YSLEER in the germline V gene. CDR3 protein: CASSEDPGLGGAGELFF. The CDR3 DNA reads as TGCGCCAGCAGCGAAGACCCCGGTCTCGGAGGGGCCGGGGAGCTGTTTTTT.

The rearrangement links TRBV4-2 to TRBJ1-5; D gene ambiguous. This CDR3 region has 16 residues. V lost 3 bases to trimming and J lost 0 bases, with 12 bases between them. Germline lookup yields CDR1 LGHNA and CDR2 YNFKEQ. CDR3 bases: TGTGCCAGCAGCCAGGGCAGTGGTAGTAGCAATCAGCCCCAGCATTTT. The encoded protein is CASSQGSGSSNQPQHF.

This clonotype was seen many times. The chain recombines TRBV20-1 with TRBJ2-7, with D unresolved. Looked up from germline, CDR1 is DFQATT and CDR2 is SNEGSKA (reference sequence). The length of the CDR3 is 13 residues. Deletions cut 5 bases from V and 1 base from J, with 12 bases between. CDR3 region: CSAPRTPSYEQYF. The CDR3 DNA reads as TGCAGTGCTCCTCGAACACCTTCCTACGAGCAGTACTTC.

The chain is built from TRBV6-2 or TRBV6-3 and TRBJ2-7; D ambiguous. The length of the CDR3 is 12 residues. Germline lookup yields CDR1 MNHEY and CDR2 SVGEGT. The ends were cut back, 5 bases at V and 7 bases at J, with 12 bases in the middle. The CDR3: CASSEDLVEQYV. The CDR3 nucleotides are TGTGCCAGCAGTGAGGACCTCGTGGAGCAGTACGTC.

In this sample, this clonotype turned up a few times. This rearrangement joins TRBV12-3 or TRBV12-4 to TRBJ1-2; D gene uncertain. V was cut by 5 bases and J by 0 bases, with 10 bases left in between. The CDR3 covers 14 residues. The CDR3 spells CASSPGEANYGYTF. The DNA of the CDR3 is TGTGCCAGCAGTCCAGGCGAAGCTAACTATGGCTACACCTTC.

V is TRBV21-1 and J is TRBJ2-7; TRBD1 reflects the table's D call only, with no check against the DNA. TRBV21-1 counts as a pseudogene. The CDR3 has 14 residues. CDR3 DNA sequence: TGTGCCAGCAGCTCACAGGGGTCTAGCTACGAGCAGTACTTC. Its translation: CASSSQGSSYEQYF.

This sequence joins TRBV7-8 and TRBJ1-5; 7 nucleotides line up with TRBD1. With 5 bases clipped from V and 3 bases from J, the junction kept 10 bases outside the gene matches. Germline V lookup: CDR1 SGHVS, CDR2 FQNEAQ. The CDR3 extends over 16 amino acids. CDR3 region: CASSPKPGQINQPQHF. CDR3 coding DNA: TGTGCCAGCAGCCCGAAACCGGGACAGATCAATCAGCCCCAGCATTTT.

This clonotype was observed many times. J is TRBJ1-5 and V is TRBV12-3 or TRBV12-4, with TRBD1 identical over 7 bases. J gave up 3 bases and V 6 bases, and 5 bases lay outside the gene matches. The CDR3 has 14 residues. CDR3 DNA: TGTGCCAGCAGCCCGGGACAGATCAATCAGCCCCAGCATTTT. Encoded protein: CASSPGQINQPQHF.

The chain carries TRBV5-1 and TRBJ1-1, with D unclear. The CDR3 extends over 14 amino acids. Trimming took off 7 bases at V and 3 bases at J, with 16 bases between the two ends. Germline CDR1 is SGHRS and CDR2 is YFSETQ. The CDR3 sequence is CASRGPGRHTEAFF. Here the CDR3 DNA reads TGCGCCAGCCGAGGGCCTGGACGGCACACTGAAGCTTTCTTT.